The 32 T cell receptor beta chains listed next were all sequenced from one sample in a study of blood T cells in healthy people across ages. A sample-barcoded 5' primer and a J-beta primer mix were used in a second PCR of about 6 to 11 cycles. TCRdb itself ran the 5' RACE reads through MiXCR, one entry per CDR3 protein. The sample includes roughly 730,000 distinct CDR3 sequences, roughly three fifths seen only once; the top ten take 25% to 30%. The sequencing input was blood. The receptors derive from a man aged 35 to 55 in good health.

The chain's CDR3 is CSVPWRTDTQYF. CDR3 DNA sequence: TGCAGTGTCCCTTGGCGCACAGATACGCAGTATTTT. This sequence joins TRBV20-1 and TRBJ2-3; D gene unclear. CDR3 length equals 12 residues. V was trimmed by 7 bases and J by 1 base, leaving 9 bases between them. Germline V gene data show CDR1 as DFQATT and CDR2 as SNEGSKA (reference sequence).

The chain couples TRBV6-5 to TRBJ2-7, with D hard to call. Germline V gene data show CDR1 as MNHEY and CDR2 as SVGAGI. This CDR3 spans 14 amino acids. Deletions cut 5 bases from V and 10 bases from J, with 21 bases between. The CDR3 sequence: CASSHTNYLENQYF. The CDR3 coding sequence is TGTGCCAGCAGTCACACGAATTATCTCGAGAACCAGTACTTC.

This clonotype came up a few times. V and J are TRBV10-3 and TRBJ1-2, with 10 bases that match TRBD1. CDR1 is ENHRY, CDR2 SYGVKD, per germline. The V segment lost 4 bases and the J segment 4 bases; nucleotides outside the gene matches: 3. This CDR3 region has 14 residues. The CDR3 coding sequence is TGTGCCATCAGTGTTCGGGACAGGGGCTATGGCTACACCTTC. Its protein product is CAISVRDRGYGYTF.

This chain uses TRBV2 with TRBJ1-6; D is undetermined. The CDR3 sequence is 14 residues long. Germline V gene data show CDR1 as SNHLY and CDR2 as FYNNEI. Trimming left V 6 bases short and J 14 bases short, with 20 bases between. Here the CDR3 DNA reads TGTGCCAGCAGCGCACGGGTCCGGTTAGGTGCCCTCCACTTT. Protein product: CASSARVRLGALHF.

The chain has TRBV3-1 and TRBJ1-5; no clear D. There are 13 residues in the CDR3. V lost 1 base and J 6 bases, leaving 7 bases between the germline ends. Germline V gene lookup returns CDR1 LGHDT and CDR2 YNNKEL (reference sequence). The CDR3 region is CASSQGSIQPQHF. The CDR3 coding sequence is TGTGCCAGCAGCCAAGGATCAATTCAGCCCCAGCATTTT.

In this sample, this clonotype turned up a few times. The genes are TRBV24-1 and TRBJ2-4, with TRBD2 matching 8 bases. The DNA end lines up better with TRBJ2-7; the J call may be wrong. Germline CDR1 reads KGHDR; CDR2 reads SFDVKD. This CDR3 spans 16 amino acids. CDR3 residues: CATSDNGRAGEYEQYF. Written as DNA, the CDR3 is TGTGCCACCAGTGACAACGGACGAGCGGGAGAGTACGAGCAGTACTTC.

This clonotype was recorded only once. This chain uses TRBV4-2 with TRBJ2-6; perhaps TRBD1 as D (6 bases). CDR1 is LGHNA and CDR2 is YNFKEQ in the germline V gene. The CDR3 is 16 residues long. The germline V and J ends were trimmed by 2 bases and 4 bases, with 12 bases remaining between them. CDR3 region: CASSQPQGSGANVLTF. DNA for the CDR3: TGTGCCAGCAGCCAACCACAGGGCTCCGGGGCCAACGTCCTGACTTTC.

The chain joins TRBV29-1 to TRBJ2-5; 10 bases fit TRBD2. There are 14 residues in the CDR3. CDR1 and CDR2 from the germline V gene are SQVTM and ANQGSEA. V lost 4 bases, J lost 2 bases, and 4 bases stayed unmatched. The CDR3 is CSVGELAGQETQYF. DNA of the CDR3: TGCAGCGTTGGAGAACTAGCGGGGCAAGAGACCCAGTACTTC.

This chain links TRBV20-1 with TRBJ1-2; 7 bases line up with TRBD1. This CDR3 region has 17 residues. Trimming at V came to 3 bases and at J to 4 bases, leaving 17 bases not matched to a gene. Germline values: CDR1 DFQATT, CDR2 SNEGSKA (reference sequence). CDR3 residues: CSASPRSSGGSGYGYTF. The CDR3 DNA sequence: TGCAGTGCTAGTCCCCGTTCCTCAGGGGGATCAGGCTATGGCTACACCTTC.

The rearrangement links TRBV5-6 to TRBJ2-5, with 10 bases identical to TRBD1. Germline loops: CDR1 SGHDT, CDR2 YYEEEE. The CDR3 has 15 residues. V gave up 4 bases and J gave up 1 base; unmatched junction bases: 4. In DNA form, the CDR3 reads TGTGCCAGCAGCGGCGACAGGGGGCTCCAAGAGACCCAGTACTTC. Translating gives CASSGDRGLQETQYF.

The V and J genes are TRBV18 and TRBJ2-3, with 11 bases that match TRBD1. Germline lookup yields CDR1 KGHSH and CDR2 LQKENI. Trimming cost V 3 bases and J 5 bases; bases outside gene matches: 4. The CDR3 runs to 15 residues. CDR3: CASSPGTGGGDTQYF. The CDR3 region has the DNA TGTGCCAGCTCACCCGGGACAGGGGGAGGAGATACGCAGTATTTT.

This clonotype was picked up one time. CDR3 residues: CASSLRSMGLADTDTQYF. DNA of the CDR3: TGTGCCAGCAGCTTGCGCTCCATGGGGCTAGCGGATACAGATACGCAGTATTTT. The gene calls are TRBV7-2 and TRBJ2-3; TRBD2 matches at 7 bases. The length of the CDR3 is 18 residues. Germline V gives CDR1 SGHTA, CDR2 FQGNSA. Losses at the gene ends were 3 bases for V and 3 bases for J; bases not matched to a gene: 15.

The V and J genes are TRBV29-1 and TRBJ2-2; the D is unclear. With 4 bases removed from V and 6 bases from J, the gap between germline ends came to 6 bases. The CDR3 consists of 11 residues. The germline gives CDR1 SQVTM, CDR2 ANQGSEA. CDR3 coding DNA: TGCAGCGTTGTCCGGGCCGGGGAGCTGTTTTTT. Its translation: CSVVRAGELFF.

This clonotype was seen only a few times. This chain uses TRBV20-1 with TRBJ2-3; 7 bases align to TRBD2. V lost 1 base to trimming and J lost 4 bases; unmatched junction nucleotides: 5. There are 14 residues in the CDR3. Germline V lookup: CDR1 DFQATT, CDR2 SNEGSKA (reference sequence). Here the CDR3 reads CSARATGGADTQYF. DNA of the CDR3: TGCAGTGCTAGAGCGACGGGAGGAGCAGATACGCAGTATTTT.

The J gene is TRBJ1-4, the V gene TRBV20-1; unclear D gene. The CDR3 runs 15 residues. Germline CDR1 is DFQATT and CDR2 is SNEGSKA (reference sequence). With 2 bases removed from V and 2 bases from J, the gap between germline ends came to 12 bases. CDR3 protein: CSARKAPPTNEKLFF. CDR3 coding DNA: TGCAGTGCTAGAAAAGCCCCCCCCACTAATGAAAAACTGTTTTTT.

The genes are TRBV3-1 and TRBJ2-7, with D perhaps matching TRBD2 (6 bases). CDR1 and CDR2 from the germline V gene are LGHDT and YNNKEL (reference sequence). The CDR3 runs to 12 residues. Trimming removed 4 bases at V and 10 bases at J, with 14 bases between. This CDR3 is CASSLRDLAQYF. CDR3 DNA sequence: TGTGCCAGCAGCCTACGGGACTTGGCCCAGTACTTC.

CDR3 in amino acids: CSALEEPHQPQHF. The CDR3 nucleotides read TGCAGTGCTCTGGAGGAACCCCATCAGCCCCAGCATTTT. V and J are TRBV20-1 and TRBJ1-5; D is unresolved. V lost 5 bases and J lost 5, with 13 bases in between. Germline values: CDR1 DFQATT, CDR2 SNEGSKA (reference sequence). The CDR3 loop spans 13 amino acids.

This clonotype was seen repeatedly, ten times or more. The rearrangement joins TRBV6-2 or TRBV6-3 to TRBJ2-3; TRBD1 agrees at 7 bases. CDR1 MNHEY and CDR2 SVGEGT come from the germline V gene. V lost 2 bases to trimming and J lost 3 bases; unmatched junction nucleotides: 11. The CDR3 has 17 amino acids. The CDR3: CASSYGLDRLATDTQYF. CDR3 in DNA: TGTGCCAGCAGTTACGGCCTGGACAGGTTGGCGACAGATACGCAGTATTTT.

The V and J genes are TRBV29-1 and TRBJ1-2, with D perhaps TRBD1 (6 bases). The CDR3 has 14 residues. Germline V gene data show CDR1 as SQVTM and CDR2 as ANQGSEA. V shed 5 bases and J shed 7 bases, with 20 bases lying between them. The CDR3 here is CSVPNRTGYGGYTF. The CDR3 DNA reads as TGCAGCGTTCCAAACCGAACAGGGTATGGTGGCTACACCTTC.

The V gene is TRBV10-3, the J gene TRBJ2-4; 9 nucleotides match TRBD1. The better agreement between TRBJ2-5 and the DNA end casts doubt on the J call. Germline loops: CDR1 ENHRY, CDR2 SYGVKD. This CDR3 region has 15 residues. CDR3 sequence: CAISESRTGAETQYF. CDR3 bases: TGTGCCATCAGTGAGTCGAGGACAGGGGCAGAGACCCAGTACTTC.

This clonotype was counted only a few times. The gene calls are TRBV7-2 and TRBJ1-2; D may be TRBD1 (5 bases). CDR1 and CDR2 (germline): SGHTA, FQGNSA. There are 14 residues in the CDR3. V dropped 3 bases and J dropped 6 bases, with 14 bases sitting between them. Here the CDR3 DNA reads TGTGCCAGCAGCTTGGGAGTGGGGCCGGATGGCTACACCTTC. Amino acids: CASSLGVGPDGYTF.

The chain couples TRBV5-1 to TRBJ1-6, with D uncertain. Between the trimmed V and J ends, which lost 0 bases and 9 bases, there was a span of 7 bases. This CDR3 has 13 residues. The germline V gene encodes CDR1 SGHRS and CDR2 YFSETQ. Written as DNA, the CDR3 is TGCGCCAGCAGCTTGGAAGAGCTTTCACCCCTCCACTTT. The encoded protein is CASSLEELSPLHF.

This clonotype was detected once. The CDR3 region has the DNA TGCGCCAGCAGCTCGGGACTAGCGGGAGAGGCAGATACGCAGTATTTT. This translates into CASSSGLAGEADTQYF. This chain joins TRBV5-1 and TRBJ2-3; 14 bases line up with TRBD2. Losses at the gene ends were 3 bases for V and 4 bases for J; bases not matched to a gene: 4. CDR3 size: 16 residues. Germline V gene sequence: CDR1 SGHRS, CDR2 YFSETQ.

V is TRBV29-1 and J is TRBJ2-1; 7 bases fit TRBD1. The J call is uncertain, as TRBJ2-7 better fits the DNA end. This CDR3 is built from 13 residues. CDR1 is SQVTM, CDR2 ANQGSEA, per germline. CDR3 protein: CSGGDSVYNEQYF. CDR3 DNA sequence: TGCAGCGGTGGGGACAGTGTTTACAATGAGCAGTACTTC.

V gene TRBV4-1 combines with J gene TRBJ2-7, with D possibly TRBD1 on 5 matching bases. Looked up from germline, CDR1 is MGHRA and CDR2 is YSYEKL. This CDR3 spans 17 amino acids. The V gene lost 3 bases and the J gene lost 3 bases, with 21 bases spanning the gap. CDR3 DNA sequence: TGCGCCAGCAGCCAGAGATGGGCGGCCTCCCAGGGCTACGAGCAGTACTTC. This translates into CASSQRWAASQGYEQYF.

V usage is TRBV7-2 and J usage is TRBJ2-1; TRBD2 agrees at 8 bases. The closer fit of TRBJ2-7 to the DNA end suggests the J call may be wrong. CDR3 length: 16 residues. Germline V gene lookup returns CDR1 SGHTA and CDR2 FQGNSA. For the CDR3, the DNA is TGTGCCAGCAGCTTAGTTGGCGGGGGGACCAACAATGAGCAGTACTTC. Its translation: CASSLVGGGTNNEQYF.

This clonotype has only a few counts. The genes are TRBV28 and TRBJ1-2, with unresolved D. The CDR3 is 15 amino acids. The ends were cut back, 6 bases at V and 1 base at J, with 15 bases in the middle. Germline CDR1 reads MDHEN; CDR2 reads SYDVKM. The CDR3 here is CASSPLTGINYGYTF. CDR3 in DNA: TGTGCCAGCAGCCCGCTGACGGGGATTAACTATGGCTACACCTTC.

The chain recombines TRBV7-2 with TRBJ2-4, with D uncertain. The germline V gene has CDR1 SGHTA and CDR2 FQGNSA. This CDR3 contains 19 residues. Deletions cut 1 base from V and 1 base from J, with 20 bases between. As DNA, the CDR3 is TGTGCCAGCAGCTTAGATCTGGGTGGGATTCTCTCTGCCAAAAACATTCAGTACTTC. Translated, it gives CASSLDLGGILSAKNIQYF.

The rearrangement links TRBV5-1 to TRBJ2-5; D perhaps matches TRBD2 (6 bases). V was cut by 6 bases and J by 2 bases, with 17 bases left in between. The CDR3 contains 15 residues. Germline V gene sequence: CDR1 SGHRS, CDR2 YFSETQ. CDR3: CASTSELGGQETQYF. The DNA of the CDR3 is TGCGCCAGCACTTCGGAGCTCGGGGGACAAGAGACCCAGTACTTC.

This chain joins TRBV9 and TRBJ2-4; no clear D gene. The V end lost 0 bases, the J end lost 8 bases, and 18 bases lay between the germline ends. CDR3 length: 16 residues. CDR1 is SGDLS, CDR2 YYNGEE, per germline. This chain's CDR3 is CASSVGGTSRWDIQYF. In nucleotides, the CDR3 is TGTGCCAGCAGCGTAGGCGGCACTTCACGGTGGGACATTCAGTACTTC.

The chain employs TRBV3-1 and TRBJ1-2; unclear D gene. The ends were cut back, 0 bases at V and 4 bases at J, with 15 bases in the middle. The CDR3 extends over 16 amino acids. Germline assignment: CDR1 LGHDT and CDR2 YNNKEL (reference sequence). CDR3 nucleotides: TGTGCCAGCAGCCAAGATCCGGCAGGCAGACCCTATGGCTACACCTTC. It codes for CASSQDPAGRPYGYTF.

The rearrangement joins TRBV19 to TRBJ1-4; D perhaps matches TRBD1 (6 bases). The CDR3 has 15 amino acids. Germline CDR1 reads LNHDA; CDR2 reads SQIVND (reference sequence). Trimming left V 7 bases short and J 5 bases short, with 17 bases between. The CDR3 protein is CASTSSGGPNEKLFF. The CDR3 DNA is TGTGCCAGTACGTCCTCGGGGGGCCCCAATGAAAAACTGTTTTTT.